Presented here are 15 T cell receptor beta chains from one specimen sequenced in a study of cytomegalovirus exposure and HLA in healthy donors. Primers for the PCR totalled 60 Vbeta and 13 Jbeta. Profiled with immunoSEQ multiplex PCR; TCRdb holds only in-frame clones, not every one. The sample holds over 150,000 clones; under 90% are singletons and the top ten take roughly 4.7%. The source material was PBMCs. These TCRs come from a man aged 25 to 40 in good health and CMV-seronegative.

V gene TRBV4-1 combines with J gene TRBJ1-1, with 7 bases identical to TRBD1. J lost 3 bases, V lost 5 bases, and 9 bases had no gene match. Germline V lookup: CDR1 MGHRA, CDR2 YSYEKL. The CDR3 covers 15 residues. The CDR3 DNA is TGCGCCAGCAGCTTCCGACAGGGTGCCGACACTGAAGCTTTCTTT. As protein: CASSFRQGADTEAFF.

The J gene is TRBJ1-2, the V gene TRBV7-9; D is undetermined. Germline V gene sequence: CDR1 SEHNR, CDR2 FQNEAQ (reference sequence). This CDR3 spans 14 amino acids. Trimming left V 5 bases short and J 8 bases short, with 18 bases between. CDR3 residues: CASSPGRGLDGYTF. The CDR3 region has the DNA TGTGCCAGCAGCCCCGGACGAGGGCTTGACGGCTACACCTTC. Filled out from reference TRBV7-9 and TRBJ1-2, the complete variable domain reads DTGVSQNPRHKITKRGQNVTFRCDPISEHNRLYWYRQTLGQGPEFLTYFQNEAQLEKSRLLSDRFSAERPKGSFSTLEIQRTEQGDSAMYLCASSPGRGLDGYTFGSGTRLTVV.

Only a few counts were recorded for this clone. The rearrangement joins TRBV6-6 to TRBJ2-7, with 9 bases fitting TRBD2. Germline loops: CDR1 MNHNY, CDR2 SVGAGI (reference sequence). Trimming took 8 bases from V and 5 from J; bases not matched to a gene: 10. The CDR3 has 14 residues. CDR3 loop: CASGRSGGQNEQYF. The CDR3 DNA reads as TGTGCCAGCGGGAGGAGCGGGGGGCAGAACGAGCAGTACTTC.

V is TRBV9 and J is TRBJ2-2; the match to TRBD2 covers 14 bases. Germline V gene data show CDR1 as SGDLS and CDR2 as YYNGEE. V dropped 2 bases and J dropped 5; count of bases not matched to a gene: 8. The CDR3 loop spans 18 amino acids. The CDR3 bases are TGTGCCAGCAGCGTGAGCCCTTGGACTAGCGGGAGGACCGGGGAGCTGTTTTTT. Protein sequence: CASSVSPWTSGRTGELFF.

The rearrangement joins TRBV5-1 to TRBJ1-2, with 12 nucleotides matching TRBD1. V lost 4 bases and J lost 1; bases outside the gene matches: 11. Germline-derived CDR1 and CDR2 are SGHRS and YFSETQ. The CDR3 length is 18 residues. The CDR3, as DNA: TGCGCCAGCAGCGGACCCATGGGGACAGGGGGCCTTAACTATGGCTACACCTTC. It translates to CASSGPMGTGGLNYGYTF.

The chain carries TRBV7-6 and TRBJ2-7, with a weak D call TRBD1 (6 bases). CDR1 and CDR2 from the germline V gene are SGHVS and FNYEAQ. Trimming cost V 5 bases and J 3 bases, with 14 bases left between them. CDR3 length: 14 amino acids. The chain's CDR3 is CASSQIVGGYEQYF. CDR3 DNA: TGTGCCAGCAGCCAAATAGTAGGGGGCTACGAGCAGTACTTC. The entire variable domain, with the rest obtained from reference TRBV7-6 and TRBJ2-7, is as follows: GAGVSQSPRYKVTKRGQDVALRCDPISGHVSLYWYRQALGQGPEFLTYFNYEAQQDKSGLPNDRFSAERPEGSISTLTIQRTEQRDSAMYRCASSQIVGGYEQYFGPGTRLTVT.

This sequence joins TRBV29-1 and TRBJ2-4; 7 nucleotides agree with TRBD1. V lost 6 bases, J lost 3 bases, and 8 bases stayed unmatched. The CDR3 sequence is 14 residues long. Looked up from germline, CDR1 is SQVTM and CDR2 is ANQGSEA. The CDR3 region is CSVTGPRGKNIQYF. CDR3 DNA sequence: TGCAGCGTGACAGGGCCCCGGGGCAAAAACATTCAGTACTTC.

The chain joins TRBV6-6 to TRBJ2-5; no reliable D call. Germline V gene sequence: CDR1 MNHNY, CDR2 SVGAGI (reference sequence). This CDR3 has 13 residues. The V gene lost 6 bases and the J gene lost 3 bases, with 11 bases spanning the gap. The CDR3 reads CASSWSYEETQYF. The CDR3 bases are TGTGCCAGCAGCTGGTCCTATGAAGAGACCCAGTACTTC.

V usage is TRBV4-3 and J usage is TRBJ2-5; 9 bases map to TRBD2. This CDR3 contains 18 residues. Germline V gives CDR1 LGHNA, CDR2 YSLEER. Trimming cost V 3 bases and J 0 bases; bases outside gene matches: 11. This CDR3 is CASSHEIGSGGYQETQYF. The CDR3 coding sequence is TGCGCCAGCAGCCATGAAATAGGTAGCGGGGGTTACCAAGAGACCCAGTACTTC.

This clone was seen just once. This chain uses TRBV15 with TRBJ1-1; TRBD1 matches 9 bases. Trimming at V came to 0 bases and at J to 5 bases, leaving 4 bases not matched to a gene. The CDR3 covers 15 residues. Germline V lookup: CDR1 LNHNV, CDR2 YYDKDF (reference sequence). The CDR3 protein is CATSRENRGLTEAFF. The CDR3 DNA follows: TGTGCCACCAGCAGAGAAAACAGGGGGCTGACTGAAGCTTTCTTT. Filled out from reference TRBV15 and TRBJ1-1, the complete variable domain reads DAMVIQNPRYQVTQFGKPVTLSCSQTLNHNVMYWYQQKSSQAPKLLFHYYDKDFNNEADTPDNFQSRRPNTSFCFLDIRSPGLGDTAMYLCATSRENRGLTEAFFGQGTRLTVV.

The chain joins TRBV2 to TRBJ1-5; TRBD1 matches at 9 bases. The CDR3 contains 12 residues. With 8 bases clipped from V and 6 bases from J, the junction kept 2 bases outside the gene matches. The germline V gene has CDR1 SNHLY and CDR2 FYNNEI. Written as DNA, the CDR3 is TGTGCCAGCGGGACAGGGATTCAGCCCCAGCATTTT. Encoded protein: CASGTGIQPQHF.

This chain uses TRBV30 with TRBJ1-2; TRBD1 is a possible D gene (6 bases). From germline, CDR1 is GTSNPN and CDR2 SVGIG (reference sequence). Trimming removed 4 bases from V and 10 bases from J, with 13 bases in between. The length of the CDR3 is 11 residues. CDR3 DNA: TGTGCCTGGACACAGGGTGTCGACTACACCTTC. Translated, it gives CAWTQGVDYTF. Full variable domain (outside the CDR3, taken from reference TRBV30 and TRBJ1-2): SQTIHQWPATLVQPVGSPLSLECTVEGTSNPNLYWYRQAAGRGLQLLFYSVGIGQISSEVPQNLSASRPQDRQFILSSKKLLLSDSGFYLCAWTQGVDYTFGSGTRLTVV.

The table lists this clone with a count of one. This chain connects TRBV28 to TRBJ1-1; TRBD1 agrees at 7 bases. After removal of 1 base from V and 2 bases from J, the junction contained 1 base not matched to a gene. This CDR3 has 14 residues. CDR1 is MDHEN, CDR2 SYDVKM, per germline. CDR3 sequence reads: CASSLSGGNTEAFF. The CDR3, as DNA: TGTGCCAGCAGTTTATCAGGGGGTAACACTGAAGCTTTCTTT. Full variable domain (rest looked up from reference TRBV28 and TRBJ1-1): DVKVTQSSRYLVKRTGEKVFLECVQDMDHENMFWYRQDPGLGLRLIYFSYDVKMKEKGDIPEGYSVSREKKERFSLILESASTNQTSMYLCASSLSGGNTEAFFGQGTRLTVV.

The chain joins TRBV28 to TRBJ1-4, with TRBD1 matching 8 bases. The V and J ends lost 6 bases and 10 bases, in that order; junction bases with no gene match: 4. Germline CDR1 reads MDHEN; CDR2 reads SYDVKM. CDR3 length equals 12 residues. The CDR3 is CASSAGGRKLFF. The CDR3 bases are TGTGCCAGCAGCGCAGGGGGCAGAAAACTGTTTTTT.

Worth noting for this clone: A read error may produce the germline difference seen at one junction end. This sequence joins TRBV25-1 and TRBJ2-3; D perhaps matches TRBD2 (5 bases). Germline CDR1 is MGHDK and CDR2 is SYGVNS. The CDR3 runs 13 residues. Here the CDR3 DNA reads TGTGTCAGCAGTGAATGGGGAGTGGATACGCAGTATTTT. It yields the protein CVSSEWGVDTQYF.